These T cell receptor beta chains were read from a single sample in a study of identical twins. TCRdb reprocessed the 5' RACE reads via MiXCR and lists one record per CDR3 protein. The sample holds fewer than 900,000 distinct CDR3 sequences, around 20% seen once. This sample also appeared in a second study, on T cells expressing NK-cell markers.

The material sequenced was PBMCs. The receptor source for this set is a woman aged 18-29 years in good health. CDR3s include the opening cysteine and the closing phenylalanine or tryptophan. The D gene is left open where the match is weak. A row's size may be missing; if present it is once, few, many or a size class.

>TRBJ2-1|few|TRBV3-1|NA
CASSLYGDIEQFF
>TRBJ2-7|few|TRBV4-3|TRBD2
CASSRDKAGLSYEQYF
>TRBJ2-5|NA|TRBV7-2|TRBD1
CASSLAPTGASREETQYF
>TRBJ2-1|few|TRBV9|NA
CASAGGERNEQFF
>TRBJ1-1|NA|TRBV6-1|NA
CASSPRGSLSEAFF
>TRBJ2-2|NA|TRBV6-1|NA
CASSPRLVQDTGELFF
>TRBJ2-1|few|TRBV7-9|TRBD2
CASIPVSGSAHNEQFF
>TRBJ2-1|NA|TRBV6-1|NA
CASRPFGGLEQFF
>TRBJ2-6|many|TRBV6-1|TRBD1
CASRQGASGANVLTF
>TRBJ1-2|many|TRBV29-1|NA
CSVQNGGNYGYTF
>TRBJ2-1|NA|TRBV5-1|NA
CASSSSLEGSTYF